Sequencing of this T cell receptor beta chain was carried out in a study of CD8 T cells in Susac syndrome. Trimming took off 0 bases at V and 8 bases at J, with 10 bases between the two ends. From germline, CDR1 is PRHDT and CDR2 FYEKMQ (reference sequence). The CDR3 covers 13 residues. This clonotype was seen a single time. The antigen is unknown. General study points: Susac-specific public clones were found in total CD8+ and CD8+ TEMRA repertoires, numbering approximately 16 and five, respectively.

The RNA input was about 0.5 to 1 ug, and it was reverse transcribed with random hexamers. It was immunoSEQ multiplex PCR that amplified TCR beta CDR3 across 54 Vbeta and 13 Jbeta. TCRdb itself ran the immunoSEQ multiplex PCR reads through MiXCR, one entry per CDR3 protein. Here the sample spans 85,000 to 130,000 distinct CDR3 sequences, 94% being singletons. Material for sequencing was CD8+ T cells from PBMCs. This chain links TRBV13 with TRBJ1-2; D uncertain. The sequence came from a human donor with Susac syndrome. CDR3 bases: TGTGCCAGCAGCTTAGGCCAGGTGAAAGGCTACACCTTC. Translating it yields CASSLGQVKGYTF.